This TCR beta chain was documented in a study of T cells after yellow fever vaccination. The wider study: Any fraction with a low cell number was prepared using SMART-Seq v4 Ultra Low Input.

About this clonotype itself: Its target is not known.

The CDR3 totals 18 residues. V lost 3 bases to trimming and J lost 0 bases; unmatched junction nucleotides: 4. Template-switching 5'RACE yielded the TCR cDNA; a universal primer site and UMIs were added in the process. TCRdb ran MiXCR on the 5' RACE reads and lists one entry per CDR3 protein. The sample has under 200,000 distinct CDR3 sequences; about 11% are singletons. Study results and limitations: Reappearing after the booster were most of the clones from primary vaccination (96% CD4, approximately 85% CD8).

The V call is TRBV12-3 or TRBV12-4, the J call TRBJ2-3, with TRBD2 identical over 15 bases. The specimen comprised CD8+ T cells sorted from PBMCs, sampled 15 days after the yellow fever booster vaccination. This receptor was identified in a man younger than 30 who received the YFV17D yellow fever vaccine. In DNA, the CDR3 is TGTGCCAGCAGTTTCGGACTAGCGGGGGGGCCGAGCACAGATACGCAGTATTTT. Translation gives CASSFGLAGGPSTDTQYF.